These 20 T cell receptor beta chains came from one sample sequenced in a study of regulatory T cells in long-lasting Graves disease. Relying on iRepertoire HTBI primers and Arm-PCR of CDR3 regions, the team built TCR beta libraries. MiXCR, run by TCRdb on the multiplex PCR reads, gives a single entry per CDR3 protein. The table lists some 220,000 distinct CDR3 sequences, roughly 19% of them singletons, with about 11% in the top ten. Regarding time point: newly diagnosed GD, antithyroid drugs for less than 3 months. PBMCs provided the RNA from which the TCR library was made. This same sample was also part of a study on T cells in Graves' hyperthyroidism and ophthalmopathy.

Specimen: peripheral blood mononuclear cells (PBMCs), collected at new diagnosis, from a patient treated with antithyroid drugs. The receptors come from a woman aged 30 to 39 with Graves disease.

This chain links TRBV11-2 with TRBJ1-3; no firm D call. There are 16 residues in the CDR3. With 5 bases removed from V and 0 bases from J, the gap between germline ends came to 14 bases. Germline V gene lookup returns CDR1 SGHAT and CDR2 FQNNGV. The CDR3 spells CASSRTTVSSGNTIYF. CDR3 DNA: TGTGCCAGCAGCCGAACGACCGTCAGCTCTGGAAACACCATATATTTT.

This chain connects TRBV4-2 to TRBJ1-5; TRBD1 might be the D (6 bases). The germline CDR1 and CDR2 sequences are LGHNA and YNFKEQ. The CDR3 loop spans 14 amino acids. V was clipped by 0 bases and J by 7 bases, with 10 bases between them. The CDR3 nucleotides read TGTGCCAGCAGCCAAGAATGGGGGCCCCAGCCCCAGCATTTT. Translation gives CASSQEWGPQPQHF.

In this sample, this clonotype turned up many times. CDR3 DNA sequence: TGTGCCTGGAGTGTTGAGCGAACAGGCCCTAGCAATCAGCCCCAGCATTTT. Amino acid sequence: CAWSVERTGPSNQPQHF. This chain joins TRBV30 and TRBJ1-5; possible D gene TRBD1, 5 bases. This CDR3 is built from 17 residues. Germline V lookup: CDR1 GTSNPN, CDR2 SVGIG (reference sequence). Trimming removed 0 bases from V and 0 bases from J, with 15 bases in between. Combining the CDR3 with reference TRBV30 and TRBJ1-5 gives the whole variable domain SQTIHQWPATLVQPVGSPLSLECTVEGTSNPNLYWYRQAAGRGLQLLFYSVGIGQISSEVPQNLSASRPQDRQFILSSKKLLLSDSGFYLCAWSVERTGPSNQPQHFGDGTRLSIL.

Comments on this clonotype: Given a much more abundant clone one base away, this may be a read error. The genes are TRBV11-2 and TRBJ1-1, with 7 nucleotides matching TRBD1. Per the germline V gene, CDR1 is SGHAT and CDR2 is FQNNGV. V shed 3 bases, J shed 4 bases, and the junction held 11 bases outside the gene matches. The CDR3 loop spans 16 amino acids. The CDR3 loop reads CASSLARGQRGTEAFF. The CDR3 DNA follows: TGTGCCAGCAGCTTGGCAAGGGGGCAGCGGGGCACTGAAGCTTTCTTT.

This clonotype was found many times. The gene calls are TRBV10-2 and TRBJ1-2; unclear D gene. The CDR3 totals 13 residues. Germline V gene data show CDR1 as WSHSY and CDR2 as SAAADI. V was clipped by 6 bases and J by 0 bases, with 8 bases between them. Here the CDR3 DNA reads TGCGCCAGCAGGGACCCTGCTAACTATGGCTACACCTTC. It translates to CASRDPANYGYTF.

This clonotype was recorded many times. This chain uses TRBV2 with TRBJ2-3; 14 nucleotides align to TRBD2. Germline V lookup: CDR1 SNHLY, CDR2 FYNNEI. The CDR3 loop spans 15 amino acids. V lost 6 bases, J lost 1 base, and 0 bases stayed unmatched. CDR3 amino acids: CASRGLAGGTDTQYF. The CDR3 DNA reads TGTGCCAGCAGGGGACTAGCGGGAGGCACAGATACGCAGTATTTT.

This clonotype was detected ten times or more. V usage is TRBV4-1 and J usage is TRBJ1-2, with D unclear. The length of the CDR3 is 14 residues. Germline-derived CDR1 and CDR2 are MGHRA and YSYEKL. The ends were cut back, 1 base at V and 4 bases at J, with 10 bases in the middle. The CDR3 loop reads CASSQGPTSYGYTF. The CDR3 bases are TGCGCCAGCAGCCAAGGGCCCACCAGCTATGGCTACACCTTC.

Worth noting for this clonotype: A much larger clone is a single base away; this may be a read error. The rearrangement joins TRBV2 to TRBJ1-1; D gene unclear. The length of the CDR3 is 14 residues. V lost 5 bases and J lost 1, with 11 bases in between. Germline-derived CDR1 and CDR2 are SNHLY and FYNNEI. CDR3 region: CASSYDNWNTEAFF. The CDR3 DNA reads as TGTGCCAGCAGTTATGACAACTGGAACACTGAAGCTTTCTTT.

In its sample, this clonotype was seen many times. This sequence joins TRBV5-1 and TRBJ2-2, with 9 bases identical to TRBD1. This CDR3 comprises 15 residues. Per germline, CDR1 SGHRS and CDR2 YFSETQ. V shed 1 base and J 5 bases; nucleotides not matched to a gene: 3. CDR3 loop: CASSLRTGETGELFF. CDR3 DNA: TGCGCCAGCAGCTTGAGGACAGGGGAGACCGGGGAGCTGTTTTTT.

On this clonotype: A far larger clone lies a single base away; this is likely a read error. The chain links TRBV2 to TRBJ2-2; D is possibly TRBD1 or TRBD2 (6 bases each). The CDR3 is 13 residues long. From germline, CDR1 is SNHLY and CDR2 FYNNEI. CDR3 in DNA: TGTGCCAGCAGCGACGGGGGCGCCGGGGAGCTGCTTTTT. Protein product: CASSDGGAGELLF.

This clonotype was detected many times. The CDR3 coding sequence is TGTGCCAGCAGCTTTCAGGAGGGACGGGGCAATGAGCAGTTCTTC. Protein sequence: CASSFQEGRGNEQFF. The chain recombines TRBV5-6 with TRBJ2-1; D might be TRBD2 (6 bases). Trimming removed 2 bases from V and 6 bases from J, with 15 bases in between. In germline, CDR1 is SGHDT, CDR2 YYEEEE. The CDR3 covers 15 residues.

This clonotype counts as medium-sized (0.01 to 0.1%). The V and J genes are TRBV5-1 and TRBJ2-3, with D perhaps TRBD1 (6 bases). Per the germline V gene, CDR1 is SGHRS and CDR2 is YFSETQ. The CDR3 is 15 residues long. Trimming removed 3 bases from V and 4 bases from J, with 15 bases in between. This CDR3 is CASSSTGNLPDTQYF. CDR3 coding DNA: TGCGCCAGCAGCTCAACAGGGAATCTCCCAGATACGCAGTATTTT.

The sample holds many counts of this clonotype. The chain has TRBV19 and TRBJ1-1; a possible D gene is TRBD1 (5 bases). Germline V gene data show CDR1 as LNHDA and CDR2 as SQIVND (reference sequence). The CDR3 totals 13 residues. The V gene lost 7 bases and the J gene lost 1 base, with 10 bases spanning the gap. DNA for the CDR3: TGTGCCAGTACCCTGACAGAGAACACTGAAGCTTTCTTT. Translation gives CASTLTENTEAFF.

In this sample, this clonotype turned up many times. V is TRBV18 and J is TRBJ2-7, with 9 bases lining up with TRBD1. The germline V gene encodes CDR1 KGHSH and CDR2 LQKENI. V was clipped by 3 bases and J by 4 bases; unmatched bases: 10. The CDR3 runs to 16 residues. The CDR3 protein is CASSPPGQGINYEQYF. The DNA of the CDR3 is TGTGCCAGCTCACCGCCCGGACAGGGGATTAATTACGAGCAGTACTTC.

A note on this clonotype: A far larger clone differs by one base, so this is likely a read error. The chain is built from TRBV10-3 and TRBJ2-5; D gene uncertain. V lost 6 bases to trimming and J lost 5 bases, with 22 bases between them. The CDR3 runs 16 residues. Germline-derived CDR1 and CDR2 are ENHRY and SYGVKD. As DNA, the CDR3 is TGTGCCATCAGGACATCCGTTAGATGGCAGGTGGAGACCCAGTACTTC. Translating gives CAIRTSVRWQVETQYF.

The V and J genes are TRBV2 and TRBJ2-7; the match to TRBD2 covers 11 bases. V was clipped by 7 bases and J by 4 bases; unmatched bases: 12. The germline V gene encodes CDR1 SNHLY and CDR2 FYNNEI. This CDR3 spans 16 amino acids. The CDR3 nucleotides are TGTGCCAGCAAGAAATCCTACCTAGCGGGAGGTTACGAGCAGTACTTC. It translates to CASKKSYLAGGYEQYF.

This clonotype has a count of ten or more. This chain connects TRBV20-1 to TRBJ1-2; TRBD1 might be the D (5 bases). The V and J ends lost 7 bases and 3 bases respectively, with 15 bases between them. This CDR3 comprises 13 residues. Germline V gene lookup returns CDR1 DFQATT and CDR2 SNEGSKA (reference sequence). In DNA form, the CDR3 reads TGCAGTGTTACTTCCGGGGGGGACTATGGCTACACCTTC. Protein product: CSVTSGGDYGYTF.

This clonotype appeared many times. The chain combines TRBV28 with TRBJ1-2, with TRBD1 as a possible D gene (5 bases). Germline V gives CDR1 MDHEN, CDR2 SYDVKM. CDR3 length: 15 amino acids. Trimming took off 6 bases at V and 8 bases at J, with 22 bases between the two ends. The CDR3 nucleotides read TGTGCCAGCAGCCCCCGGCTGTCCAACTGGGGGGGCTACACCTTC. This sequence encodes CASSPRLSNWGGYTF.

Regarding this clonotype: A much larger clone is a single base away; this may be a read error. This chain links TRBV3-1 with TRBJ2-2; TRBD2 might be the D (5 bases). Germline-derived CDR1 and CDR2 are LGHDT and YNNKEL (reference sequence). The CDR3 length is 15 residues. The CDR3 region is CASTPGFLNTGELLF. The CDR3 bases are TGTGCCAGCACCCCGGGATTTCTGAACACCGGGGAGCTGTTATTT.

This clonotype was counted between two and nine times. V usage is TRBV27 and J usage is TRBJ1-1, with D hard to call. Deletions cut 5 bases from V and 6 bases from J, with 10 bases between. The CDR3 contains 12 residues. Germline-derived CDR1 and CDR2 are MNHEY and SMNVEV (reference sequence). CDR3 coding DNA: TGTGCCAGCAGTGCCCCGGGGTCTGAAGCTTTCTTT. Translated, it gives CASSAPGSEAFF.